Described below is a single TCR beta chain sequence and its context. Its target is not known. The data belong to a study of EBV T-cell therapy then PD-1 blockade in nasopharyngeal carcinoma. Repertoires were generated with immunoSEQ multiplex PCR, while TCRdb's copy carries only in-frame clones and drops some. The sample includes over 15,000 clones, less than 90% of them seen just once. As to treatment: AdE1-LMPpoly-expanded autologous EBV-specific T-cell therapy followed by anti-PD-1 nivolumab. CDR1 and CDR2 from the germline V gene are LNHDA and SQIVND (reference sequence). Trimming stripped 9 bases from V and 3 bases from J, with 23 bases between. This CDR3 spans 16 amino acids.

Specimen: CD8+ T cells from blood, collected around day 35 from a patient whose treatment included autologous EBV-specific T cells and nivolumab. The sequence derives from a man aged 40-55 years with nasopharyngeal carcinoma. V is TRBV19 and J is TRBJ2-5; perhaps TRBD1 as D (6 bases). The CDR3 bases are TGTGCCAGCGCAAGAGTCCCCACAGGACAGAAAGAGACCCAGTACTTC. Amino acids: CASARVPTGQKETQYF.